The 3 T cell receptor beta chains presented below share a single source sample, sequenced in a study of T cell repertoires in cytomegalovirus infection. TCRdb re-called the reads with MiXCR, one entry per CDR3 protein. The sample yields 150,000 to 200,000 distinct CDR3 sequences, over 25% seen once. The specimen sequenced was PBMCs. The receptors come from a human donor in good health (CMV status not recorded). Some clones in this sample may be carry-over from other donors' samples.

This clonotype has a handful of counts. V and J are TRBV29-1 and TRBJ2-5, with D possibly being TRBD1 (6 bases). Germline-derived CDR1 and CDR2 are SQVTM and ANQGSEA. The CDR3 runs to 14 residues. The V gene lost 1 base and the J gene lost 2 bases, with 11 bases spanning the gap. The CDR3 is CSVEALRGQETQYF. The DNA of the CDR3 is TGCAGCGTTGAAGCCCTCAGGGGTCAAGAGACCCAGTACTTC.

This clonotype was detected ten times or more. The chain recombines TRBV7-2 with TRBJ2-7; 13 bases match TRBD2. With V trimmed by 0 bases and J by 4 bases, 0 bases remained unmatched. This CDR3 contains 15 residues. Germline V gene lookup returns CDR1 SGHTA and CDR2 FQGNSA. In DNA, the CDR3 is TGTGCCAGCAGCTTAGCGGGACTAGCGGGGTACGAGCAGTACTTC. Translating it yields CASSLAGLAGYEQYF.

The J gene is TRBJ1-1, the V gene TRBV19, with D unclear. Trimming took off 2 bases at V and 5 bases at J, with 15 bases between the two ends. This CDR3 contains 15 residues. Germline CDR1 LNHDA, CDR2 SQIVND (reference sequence). The CDR3 nucleotides are TGTGCCAGTAGTATACCTGCTGGGAGGAGGACTGAAGCTTTCTTT. Its translation: CASSIPAGRRTEAFF.